The 14 T cell receptor beta chains listed next were all sequenced from one sample in a study of blood T cell repertoires in COVID-19 (dated by TCRdb to between 2020 and 2021). Library preparation used the immunoSEQ multiplex PCR assay. The immuneACCESS repertoire file appears here via TCRdb, limited to in-frame rearrangements. These files lack a portion of the clones; in checked studies, under half of the deficit traces to unresolved V genes, and the cause of the others is not known. The sample table holds some 99,000 clones, of which 75% to 85% were seen once. The top ten clones comprise around a quarter of the sample. Material: peripheral blood. The receptors were gathered from a man in his 70s with acute or convalescent COVID-19.

V is TRBV4-1 and J is TRBJ2-3; TRBD2 matches at 10 bases. Germline V gene lookup returns CDR1 MGHRA and CDR2 YSYEKL. The CDR3 is made up of 19 amino acids. Trimming cost V 4 bases and J 1 base; bases outside gene matches: 14. This CDR3 is CASSRPGAGGPGGTDTQYF. Here the CDR3 DNA reads TGCGCCAGCAGCCGCCCCGGAGCGGGAGGGCCGGGAGGCACAGATACGCAGTATTTT.

V is TRBV7-2 and J is TRBJ2-1, with 7 bases identical to TRBD2. Trimming took 1 base from V and 3 from J; bases not matched to a gene: 6. The length of the CDR3 is 16 residues. The germline gives CDR1 SGHTA, CDR2 FQGNSA. The CDR3: CASSLGSASGYNEQFF. The DNA for the CDR3 is TGTGCCAGCAGCTTAGGATCGGCTAGCGGCTACAATGAGCAGTTCTTC.

This clone has only one observation. This chain joins TRBV6-5 and TRBJ2-3; D is possibly TRBD2 (6 bases). The germline gives CDR1 MNHEY, CDR2 SVGAGI. V shed 8 bases and J shed 0 bases, with 15 bases lying between them. The CDR3 runs to 15 residues. The CDR3 coding sequence is TGTGCCAGCGGGAGGAGGTCCGCTAGCACAGATACGCAGTATTTT. Protein product: CASGRRSASTDTQYF.

This chain connects TRBV6-5 to TRBJ2-7; D may be TRBD1 (6 bases). With 4 bases removed from V and 2 bases from J, the gap between germline ends came to 9 bases. CDR3 length: 13 amino acids. CDR1 is MNHEY, CDR2 SVGAGI, per germline. CDR3 DNA sequence: TGTGCCAGCAGTTTGGACAGAGCCTACGAGCAGTACTTC. This sequence encodes CASSLDRAYEQYF.

The chain recombines TRBV24-1 with TRBJ2-1, with a tentative D call TRBD2 (5 bases). The germline V gene encodes CDR1 KGHDR and CDR2 SFDVKD. V lost 2 bases to trimming and J lost 7 bases, with 14 bases between them. The CDR3 contains 15 residues. This chain's CDR3 is CATSDSSYDRNEQFF. CDR3 DNA: TGTGCCACCAGTGATTCTAGCTACGACCGGAATGAGCAGTTCTTC.

This clone was counted between two and nine times. This chain connects TRBV10-3 to TRBJ1-4; 11 positions agree with TRBD1. This CDR3 region has 13 residues. The V gene's germline CDR1 is ENHRY and CDR2 SYGVKD. Trimming cost V 7 bases and J 8 bases; bases outside gene matches: 3. CDR3 loop: CAIKGTGGEKLFF. DNA for the CDR3: TGTGCCATCAAGGGGACAGGGGGAGAAAAACTGTTTTTT.

This clone was seen only once. The genes are TRBV3-1 (or the pseudogene TRBV3-2) and TRBJ1-6; 7 positions agree with TRBD1. The CDR3 consists of 14 residues. Trimming removed 2 bases from V and 6 bases from J; junction bases left unmatched: 1. CDR1 and CDR2 from the germline V gene are LGHDT and YNNKEL (reference sequence). CDR3 bases: TGTGCCAGCAGCCAACGACAGGGTAATTCACCCCTCCACTTT. Amino acids: CASSQRQGNSPLHF.

This sequence joins TRBV9 and TRBJ1-3; TRBD1 agrees at 7 bases. The J segment lost 0 bases and the V segment lost 3 bases, leaving 9 bases of the junction unmatched. The CDR3 runs to 17 residues. Germline assignment: CDR1 SGDLS and CDR2 YYNGEE. The CDR3 nucleotides are TGTGCCAGCAGCGCCGGGGACAGCTCCCACTCTGGAAACACCATATATTTT. It yields the protein CASSAGDSSHSGNTIYF.

This clone has only a few counts. The V gene is TRBV7-9, the J gene TRBJ2-7; perhaps TRBD1 as D (6 bases). The CDR3 sequence is 14 residues long. Germline CDR1 SEHNR, CDR2 FQNEAQ (reference sequence). The V end lost 4 bases, the J end lost 4 bases, and 14 bases lay between the germline ends. DNA for the CDR3: TGTGCCAGCAGCTATTCCGGGACAAGTTACGAGCAGTACTTC. Translated: CASSYSGTSYEQYF.

The V call is TRBV19, the J call TRBJ2-5, with D hard to call. V was clipped by 4 bases and J by 5 bases, with 14 bases between them. This CDR3 contains 14 residues. CDR1 and CDR2 from the germline V gene are LNHDA and SQIVND (reference sequence). The CDR3 loop reads CASSTRPHIETQYF. CDR3 DNA: TGTGCCAGTAGTACTCGCCCACACATTGAGACCCAGTACTTC.

The chain has TRBV28 and TRBJ1-5; 7 positions match TRBD1. Germline CDR1 is MDHEN and CDR2 is SYDVKM. This CDR3 spans 13 amino acids. With V trimmed by 7 bases and J by 5 bases, 5 bases remained unmatched. The CDR3 sequence is CASMGQTHQPQHF. The CDR3 region has the DNA TGTGCCAGCATGGGACAGACCCATCAGCCCCAGCATTTT.

CDR3 nucleotides: TGTGCCAGCAGTTCTCTAGCGGGAGGTTCATCCTACGAGCAGTACTTC. Translated, it gives CASSSLAGGSSYEQYF. The rearrangement joins TRBV11-2 to TRBJ2-7; 11 bases match TRBD2. Germline trimming cut 6 bases from V and 1 base from J; bases unmatched to any gene: 8. The germline V gene has CDR1 SGHAT and CDR2 FQNNGV. The CDR3 totals 16 residues.

This chain links TRBV2 with TRBJ2-3, with D maybe TRBD1 (6 bases). This CDR3 is built from 14 residues. Germline V gene sequence: CDR1 SNHLY, CDR2 FYNNEI. V gave up 5 bases and J gave up 2 bases, with 11 bases separating them. The CDR3 protein is CASSHRTDTDTQYF. The DNA for the CDR3 is TGTGCCAGCAGTCACCGGACAGACACAGATACGCAGTATTTT.

The V and J genes are TRBV7-2 and TRBJ2-7, with 11 positions matching TRBD2. This CDR3 comprises 16 residues. The ends lost 5 bases at V and 3 bases at J; junction bases unmatched: 9. Per the germline V gene, CDR1 is SGHTA and CDR2 is FQGNSA. The CDR3 DNA sequence: TGTGCCAGCAGCCGGACTAGCGGGCAAGTGGGCTACGAGCAGTACTTC. The encoded protein is CASSRTSGQVGYEQYF.